This T cell receptor (beta chain) originates from a study of cytomegalovirus exposure and HLA in healthy donors (dated by TCRdb to about 2017). General notes on the study: According to a later analysis, the roughly 130 validation repertoires were produced on the same platform as the 680 or so repertoires of the first cohort. The study aimed to test whether signatures of past pathogen exposure could be identified by cataloging public T cell receptors. In addition to the first cohort of approximately 650 subjects, a separate validation cohort of 100 to 150 different subjects was used. High-throughput TCR immunosequencing, statistical association of individual TCRs with disease status, and machine learning were combined to predict cytomegalovirus infection status.

The investigation overall reported the following: In the study, around 150 TCR beta chains were listed as associated with cytomegalovirus. Cytomegalovirus status was reported to be diagnosed by the classifier with high specificity and sensitivity in both the original and validation cohorts. The authors suggested that the approach could potentially be extended to other disease states and immunological phenotypes. Most TCR sequences were seen in very few donors, while some public TCRs were found in many individuals. A few of the identified cytomegalovirus-associated TCR beta chains were confirmed in vitro to be specific for cytomegalovirus antigens. A later analysis lacked HLA typing for the validation cohort, so it scored co-occurrence in that cohort across all 120 or so repertoires. Of the cluster scores, 90% to 95% were above 0 in a later analysis, which found that TCRs clustered in the first cohort also tended to co-occur in the 120 validation repertoires.

Worth noting for this clone: It has no known antigen specificity. There are no base qualities to consult, and no much larger clone falls within one base.

The trim is 6 bases for V and 3 bases for J, with a gap of 15 bases between the germline ends. CDR1 and CDR2 (SNHLY, FYNNEI) derive from the germline V gene. The CDR3 covers 14 residues, taking in both the cysteine and the phenylalanine. Left in the record is the CDR3 DNA by itself, 42 bases read in frame from the first base. Library preparation was by the immunoSEQ multiplex PCR assay. The original pipeline was this. A statistical classification framework was developed to diagnose cytomegalovirus status using the catalog of TCR beta chain sequences. As stored in TCRdb, this immuneACCESS dataset retains in-frame rearrangements with V and J assigned. A fraction of the clones does not appear; measured against another copy, unresolved V genes explain less than half of the discrepancy, and the remainder lacks a known reason. That table supplies the V and J calls and clone size; D and trimming were determined from the DNA. The sample table contains about 180,000 clones; only one count was recorded for more than 75% of them. The ten largest clones capture approximately 2.6% of the sample.

The donors belonged to the validation cohort of about 130 subjects, which was separate from the 666-subject first cohort. The source of this sequence is a man between 18 and 29 years old in good health and CMV-seropositive. The chain is made from TRBV2 and TRBJ2-7, with a weak D call of TRBD1 (7 bases match). Sequencing input: PBMCs. The DNA reads as follows: TGTGCCAGCAGGCCAGGGGGGAGATACTACGAGCAGTACTTC. This encodes CASRPGGRYYEQYF.